A selection of T cell receptor beta chains follows, all from one sample in a study of identifying expanded T cells in peripheral blood. Using immunoSEQ multiplex PCR, the repertoire was profiled, and TCRdb retains in-frame clones only, with some absent. Of around 57,000 clones in the sample, 87% are singletons; the top ten hold approximately 4.5%. The sequencing sample was made of blood. Receptors were obtained from a person aged 18 to 75 in good health. The CDR3 runs from the conserved cysteine through the conserved F or W. The D gene is left open where the match is weak. Size is omitted from some rows. Given values are once, few, many or a class for expanded clones.

>TRBV6-4|TRBJ2-3|14|-|-
TGTGCCAGCAGTGACGGAAAGGTCCCAGATACGCAGTATTTT
CASSDGKVPDTQYF
>TRBV15|TRBJ2-3|16|-|-
TGTGCCACCAGCAGAGCCCGGGACTCCTACACAGATACGCAGTATTTT
CATSRARDSYTDTQYF
>TRBV7-6|TRBJ1-1|13|-|TRBD1
TGTGCCAGCAGTCGACAGGGTGACACTGAAGCTTTCTTT
CASSRQGDTEAFF
>TRBV28|TRBJ1-6|17|-|-
TGTGCCAGCAGTTTTCCCCCTAGCGGGCCCTATAATTCACCCCTCCACTTT
CASSFPPSGPYNSPLHF
>TRBV4-1|TRBJ1-2|13|few|-
TGCGCCAGCAGCCAACGTGGAGGCCTAGGCTACACCTTC
CASSQRGGLGYTF
>TRBV7-3|TRBJ1-6|15|-|-
TGTGCCAGCAGCTTAATAGGGGCGAGTAATTCACCCCTCCACTTT
CASSLIGASNSPLHF
>TRBV6-4|TRBJ2-5|15|-|TRBD2
TGTGCCAGTTCCCCCCAAGCGGGGGAACAAGAGACCCAGTACTTC
CASSPQAGEQETQYF
>TRBV5-1|TRBJ1-1|13|-|-
TGCGCCAGCAGCTCCCGGGGGAGGACTGAAGCTTTCTTT
CASSSRGRTEAFF
>TRBV4-3|TRBJ2-7|13|-|-
TGCGCCAGCAGCCAAGACCAGGGGCGCGAGCAGTACTTC
CASSQDQGREQYF
>TRBV4-3|TRBJ2-3|15|-|TRBD2
TGCGCCAGCAGCCAAGCGGGGGGTGGCACAGATACGCAGTATTTT
CASSQAGGGTDTQYF
>TRBV27|TRBJ2-1|11|-|-
TGTGCCAGCAGTTTCGGGCCTTGGGAGTTCTTC
CASSFGPWEFF
>TRBV6-6|TRBJ1-5|14|few|-
TGTGCCAGCAGTTACGCAGGGAGCAATCAGCCCCAGCATTTT
CASSYAGSNQPQHF
>TRBV5-1|TRBJ2-1|12|-|-
TGCGCCAGCAGCTTGGTTGGCGATGAGCAGTTCTTC
CASSLVGDEQFF
>TRBV18|TRBJ2-2|14|-|-
TGTGCCAGCTCACGGAAACAGGGAGCCGGGGAGCTGTTTTTT
CASSRKQGAGELFF
>TRBV19|TRBJ2-7|14|-|-
TGTGCCAGTAGTATTGGCAGGTCCTCCTACGAGCAGTACTTC
CASSIGRSSYEQYF
>TRBV1|TRBJ2-7|13|-|-
TGCACCAGCAGCTTACGGGAATCCTACGAGCAGTACTTC
CTSSLRESYEQYF
>TRBV20-1|TRBJ2-7|11|-|-
TGCAGTGCCAGAGCGACCTACGAGCAGTACTTC
CSARATYEQYF
>TRBV28|TRBJ2-1|19|-|TRBD2
TGTGCCAGCAGTTTATCCCTGCGGGGGGAACTAGAAAATCGGTATGAGCAGTTCTTC
CASSLSLRGELENRYEQFF
>TRBV6-4|TRBJ2-2|15|medium-sized|TRBD1
TGTGCCAGCAGTGAGACCTCAGGGGGTACCGGGGAGCTGTTTTTT
CASSETSGGTGELFF
>TRBV28|TRBJ2-7|14|-|-
TGTGCCAGCATTGGGGGTACGTTGACTTACGAGCAGTACTTC
CASIGGTLTYEQYF